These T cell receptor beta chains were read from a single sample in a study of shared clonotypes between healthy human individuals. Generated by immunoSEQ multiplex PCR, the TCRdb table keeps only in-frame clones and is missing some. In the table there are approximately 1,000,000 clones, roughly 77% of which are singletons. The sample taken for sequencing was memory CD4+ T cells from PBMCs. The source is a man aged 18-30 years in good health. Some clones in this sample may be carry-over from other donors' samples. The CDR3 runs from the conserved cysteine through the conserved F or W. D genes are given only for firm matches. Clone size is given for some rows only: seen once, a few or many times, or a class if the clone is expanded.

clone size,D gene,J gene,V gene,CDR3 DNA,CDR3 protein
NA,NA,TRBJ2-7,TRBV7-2,TGTGCCAGCAGCTTAGTTGCACAGCGGCACTCCTACGAGCAGTACTTC,CASSLVAQRHSYEQYF
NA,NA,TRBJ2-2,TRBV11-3,TGTGCCAGCAGCTTAGTCGCGGCGGCCGGGGAGCTGTTTTTT,CASSLVAAAGELFF
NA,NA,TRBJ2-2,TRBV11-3,TGTGCCAGCAGCTCGACACTCTTACCGAACACCGGGGAGCTGTTTTTT,CASSSTLLPNTGELFF
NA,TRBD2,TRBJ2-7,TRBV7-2,TGTGCCAGCAGCTTAGATGGTCGTTGGGGGGGCGAGCAGTACTTC,CASSLDGRWGGEQYF
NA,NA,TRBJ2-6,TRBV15,TGTGCCACCAGCAGAGATCATAGGGTTTTGAGCTCTGGGGCCAACGTCCTGACTTTC,CATSRDHRVLSSGANVLTF
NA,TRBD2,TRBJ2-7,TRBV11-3,TGTGCCAGCAGCAGGGGAGGGGCCTACGAGCAGTACTTC,CASSRGGAYEQYF
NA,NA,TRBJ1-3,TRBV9,TGTGCCAGCAGCGTAGAGGACGTCGAAGCCTCTGGAAACACCATATATTTT,CASSVEDVEASGNTIYF
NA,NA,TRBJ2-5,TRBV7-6,TGTGCCAGCAGCTTAGGTGGGAGAGATACCCAGTACTTC,CASSLGGRDTQYF
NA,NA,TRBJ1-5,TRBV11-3,TGTGCCAGCAGCTTAGATGGTCGGGGGAAGTATCAGCCCCAGCATTTT,CASSLDGRGKYQPQHF
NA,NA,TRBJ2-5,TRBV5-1,TGCGCCAGCACACCACCCAATGCGGAGACCCAGTACTTC,CASTPPNAETQYF
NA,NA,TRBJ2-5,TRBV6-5,TGTGCCAGCAGTGGACAGATCCAAGAGACCCAGTACTTC,CASSGQIQETQYF
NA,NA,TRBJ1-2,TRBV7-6,TGTGCCAGCAGCTTAGAGGAGGGATTCGGCTATGGCTACACCTTC,CASSLEEGFGYGYTF
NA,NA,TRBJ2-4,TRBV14,TGTGCCAGCAGCCAAGAGGGAGAGATAGCGGTAGCCAAAAACATTCAGTACTTC,CASSQEGEIAVAKNIQYF
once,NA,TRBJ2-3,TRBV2,TGTGCCAGCAGGATCGGGAGAAGCACAGATACGCAGTATTTT,CASRIGRSTDTQYF
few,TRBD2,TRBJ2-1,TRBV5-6,TGTGCCAGCAGCCCTCTCGGGCTAGCGGGATCCAATGAGCAGTTCTTC,CASSPLGLAGSNEQFF
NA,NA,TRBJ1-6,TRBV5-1,TGCGCCAGCAGCTTTCTTGGGGCCTATAATTCACCCCTCCACTTT,CASSFLGAYNSPLHF
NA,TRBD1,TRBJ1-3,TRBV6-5,TGTGCCAGCAGTTACCGACAGGGGTCAGGAAACACCATATATTTT,CASSYRQGSGNTIYF
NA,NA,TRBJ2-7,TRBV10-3,TGTGCCACTAGGGGGGGAGCGGCGTACGAGCAGTACTTC,CATRGGAAYEQYF
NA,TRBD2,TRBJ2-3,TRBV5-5,TGTGCCAGCAGCACCGGGACTAGCGGTAGCACAGATACGCAGTATTTT,CASSTGTSGSTDTQYF
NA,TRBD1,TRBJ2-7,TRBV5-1,TGCGCCAGCGGGACGGGACAGGGAGGCTACGAGCAGTACTTC,CASGTGQGGYEQYF
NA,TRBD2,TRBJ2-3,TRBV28,TGTGCCAGCAGTAATAGCGGGAGGGCCTCAGCGCAGTATTTT,CASSNSGRASAQYF
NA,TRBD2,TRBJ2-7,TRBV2,TGTGCCAGCAGGGAACCGGGACTAGCGGGTAGGCTCTACGAGCAGTACTTC,CASREPGLAGRLYEQYF
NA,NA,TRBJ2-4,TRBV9,TGTGCCAGCAGCTCGGGCCGGGCCGCCAAAAACATTCAGTACTTC,CASSSGRAAKNIQYF
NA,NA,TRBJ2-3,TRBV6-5,TGTGCCAGCAGTTACGGGACCCGCACAGATACGCAGTATTTT,CASSYGTRTDTQYF
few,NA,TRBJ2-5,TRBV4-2,TGTGCCAGCAGCCAAGTTCAATTTGGCGTCAGGGGGGGCCAAGAGACCCAGTACTTC,CASSQVQFGVRGGQETQYF
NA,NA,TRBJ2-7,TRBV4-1,TGCGCCAGCAGCCAAGATACCTACGAGCAGTACTTC,CASSQDTYEQYF
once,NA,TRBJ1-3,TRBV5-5,TGTGCCAGCAGCTTGGTCCGCGACTTGGGGAACACCATATATTTT,CASSLVRDLGNTIYF
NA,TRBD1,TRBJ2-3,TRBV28,TGTGCCAGCAGCACCCCGGGACAGGGAGCATCAGATACGCAGTATTTT,CASSTPGQGASDTQYF
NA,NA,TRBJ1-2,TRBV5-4,TGTGCCAGCAGCCTCGGGACCCCCGGCAACTATGGCTACACCTTC,CASSLGTPGNYGYTF
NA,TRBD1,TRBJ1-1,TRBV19,TGTGCCAGTAGTTGGACAGGAAAAATGAACACTGAAGCTTTCTTT,CASSWTGKMNTEAFF
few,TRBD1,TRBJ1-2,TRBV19,TGTGCCAGCCCAAGCCAGGGGGGAAACTATGGCTACACCTTC,CASPSQGGNYGYTF
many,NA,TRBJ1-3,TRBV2,TGTGCCAGCAGTGAAGTTGGAAGGGTTGGCTCTGGAAACACCATATATTTT,CASSEVGRVGSGNTIYF
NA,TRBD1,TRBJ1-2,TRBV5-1,TGCGCCAGCAGCTTGGCCGGGACAGGGGGATATGGCTACACCTTC,CASSLAGTGGYGYTF
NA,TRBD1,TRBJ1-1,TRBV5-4,TGTGCCAGCAGCTTGGACAGGGGGCAGGTGAGCGCTGAAGCTTTCTTT,CASSLDRGQVSAEAFF
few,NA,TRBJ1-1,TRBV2,TGTGCCAGCAGTGATGAACAGGGCGCTGAAGCTTTCTTT,CASSDEQGAEAFF
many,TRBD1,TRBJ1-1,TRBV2,TGTGCCAGCAGGGGGACAGGGATGAACACTGAAGCTTTCTTT,CASRGTGMNTEAFF
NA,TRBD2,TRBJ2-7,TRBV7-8,TGTGCCAGCAGCCCTACCCGGAGCGGGAGCCGCGAGCAGTACTTC,CASSPTRSGSREQYF
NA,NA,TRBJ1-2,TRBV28,TGTGCCAGCAGTCTGGGACTCTATGGCTACACCTTC,CASSLGLYGYTF
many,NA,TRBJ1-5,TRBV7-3,TGTGCCAGCGCGAGTGGTAGCAATCAGCCCCAGCATTTT,CASASGSNQPQHF
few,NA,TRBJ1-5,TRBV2,TGTGCCAGCAGTGAAGCGCGAGAACACCAGCATTTT,CASSEAREHQHF
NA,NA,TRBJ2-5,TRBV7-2,TGTGCCAGCAGCCCCTCACGACAGCAAGAGACCCAGTACTTC,CASSPSRQQETQYF
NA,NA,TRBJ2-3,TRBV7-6,TGTGCCAGCAGCTTAGCTACGTCCCGGGCAGATACGCAGTATTTT,CASSLATSRADTQYF
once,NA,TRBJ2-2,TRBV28,TGTGCCAGCAGTTCGGGAACAGGGTACACCGGGGAGCTGTTTTTT,CASSSGTGYTGELFF
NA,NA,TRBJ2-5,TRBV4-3,TGCGCCAGCAGCCAAGAAGGGTCCTCTGAGGAGACCCAGTACTTC,CASSQEGSSEETQYF
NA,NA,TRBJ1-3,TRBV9,TGTGCCAGCAGCGTAGAAATGGGTTCAGGCGGAAACACCATATATTTT,CASSVEMGSGGNTIYF
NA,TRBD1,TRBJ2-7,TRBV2,TGTGCCAGCAACGAAAAACAGGGGTGGGAGCAGTACTTC,CASNEKQGWEQYF